The 27 T cell receptor beta chains presented below share a single source sample, sequenced in a study of Ad26.COV2.S vaccination and SARS-CoV-2 variants. Repertoires were generated with immunoSEQ multiplex PCR, while TCRdb's copy carries only in-frame clones and drops some. Of around 450,000 clones listed, 75% to 90% are singletons. Treatment: 15 to 20 received Ad26.COV2.S at low or high dose, single or two shots; roughly 5 received placebo; per-sample allocation not given. Vaccine and placebo recipients were sampled on day 63 after the first injection. The sequenced sample was peripheral blood, obtained in a trial of Ad26.COV2.S vaccine versus placebo. All receptors derive from a person between 18 and 65 years old who received the Ad26.COV2.S COVID-19 vaccine or a placebo.

CDR3 sequence (DNA): TGTGCCAGCTGCACAGATACGCAGTATTTT. It yields the protein CASCTDTQYF. The gene calls are TRBV3-1 (or the pseudogene TRBV3-2) and TRBJ2-3; D unresolved. CDR1 is LGHDT, CDR2 YNNKEL, per germline (reference sequence). The germline V and J ends were trimmed by 8 bases and 1 base, with 1 base remaining between them. The CDR3 is made up of 10 amino acids.

About this clone itself: Germline and junction disagree at one end, which may indicate a read error. V gene TRBV11-2 combines with J gene TRBJ2-1; D possibly corresponds to TRBD2 (6 bases). The CDR3 is 15 residues long. Germline V gene data show CDR1 as SGHAT and CDR2 as FQNNGV. The CDR3 nucleotides are TGTGCCAGCAGCCGAGATAGACGGGACTTTCTAACATGGGTCTTC. Amino acids: CASSRDRRDFLTWVF.

The gene calls are TRBV18 and TRBJ1-1; unclear D gene. Per germline, CDR1 KGHSH and CDR2 LQKENI. Trimming stripped 4 bases from V and 6 bases from J, with 18 bases between. The CDR3 length is 15 residues. In DNA, the CDR3 is TGTGCCAGCTCACAGGGAATTTCAAGAACTGCTGAAGCTTTCTTT. Encoded protein: CASSQGISRTAEAFF.

V is TRBV19 and J is TRBJ2-1; no firm D call. Germline values: CDR1 LNHDA, CDR2 SQIVND (reference sequence). The ends were cut back, 5 bases at V and 7 bases at J, with 15 bases in the middle. The CDR3 length is 14 residues. Written as DNA, the CDR3 is TGTGCCAGTAGTGTGATGATCCAGGCGAATGAGCAGTTCTTC. As protein: CASSVMIQANEQFF. Combining the CDR3 with reference TRBV19 and TRBJ2-1 gives the whole variable domain DGGITQSPKYLFRKEGQNVTLSCEQNLNHDAMYWYRQDPGQGLRLIYYSQIVNDFQKGDIAEGYSVSREKKESFPLTVTSAQKNPTAFYLCASSVMIQANEQFFGPGTRLTVL.

This clone was recorded once. This rearrangement joins TRBV11-3 to TRBJ1-1; 7 bases align to TRBD1. This CDR3 comprises 16 residues. Germline loops: CDR1 SGHNT, CDR2 YENEEA. The trim removed 4 bases at V and 6 bases at J, leaving 14 bases unmatched. CDR3 nucleotides: TGTGCCAGCAGCTGGGGGGCATACAGGGGCGAGGCTGAAGCTTTCTTT. Amino acid sequence: CASSWGAYRGEAEAFF.

The chain uses TRBV6-6 and TRBJ1-2; 7 nucleotides agree with TRBD1. CDR1 is MNHNY, CDR2 SVGAGI, per germline (reference sequence). V was pared by 8 bases and J by 3 bases, with 6 bases of the junction left unmatched. CDR3 length equals 13 residues. The CDR3 region has the DNA TGTGCCAGCTACAGGGGAGGGGACTATGGCTACACCTTC. Its translation: CASYRGGDYGYTF.

This chain connects TRBV3-1 (or the pseudogene TRBV3-2) to TRBJ2-3; 8 bases match TRBD2. From germline, CDR1 is LGHDT and CDR2 YNNKEL (reference sequence). This CDR3 has 15 amino acids. Trimming cost V 6 bases and J 2 bases; bases outside gene matches: 7. As DNA, the CDR3 is TGTGCCAGCAGTCCGGGACTAGAAACCACAGATACGCAGTATTTT. It specifies CASSPGLETTDTQYF.

This clone was seen only once. The chain is built from TRBV6-5 and TRBJ2-7; D call uncertain. CDR3 size: 12 residues. V lost 7 bases to trimming and J lost 2 bases, with 9 bases between them. Looked up from germline, CDR1 is MNHEY and CDR2 is SVGAGI. CDR3 region: CASKATTYEQYF. The CDR3 DNA is TGTGCCAGCAAAGCAACTACCTACGAGCAGTACTTC.

The rearrangement uses TRBV5-4 and TRBJ2-1; TRBD2 aligns across 12 bases. V shed 2 bases and J 2 bases; nucleotides not matched to a gene: 5. The CDR3 loop spans 17 amino acids. In germline, CDR1 is SGHNT, CDR2 YYREEE (reference sequence). CDR3 sequence: CASSFRLAGAAYNEQFF. The DNA of the CDR3 is TGTGCCAGCAGCTTCAGACTAGCGGGGGCCGCCTACAATGAGCAGTTCTTC.

The rearrangement links TRBV12-3 or TRBV12-4 to TRBJ1-2, with D unresolved. V was shortened by 3 bases and J by 8 bases, with 13 bases between the two germline ends. The CDR3 sequence is 13 residues long. The DNA of the CDR3 is TGTGCCAGCAGTTTTACGTCCTTCGGGGGCTACACCTTC. This translates into CASSFTSFGGYTF.

In this sample, this clone turned up a few times. The V and J genes are TRBV7-9 and TRBJ1-1, with D unresolved. The CDR3 totals 15 residues. The germline CDR1 and CDR2 sequences are SEHNR and FQNEAQ (reference sequence). Between the trimmed V and J ends, which lost 5 bases and 2 bases, there was a span of 15 bases. The CDR3 here is CASSRLWTLNTEAFF. The CDR3 DNA reads TGTGCCAGCAGCCGCCTCTGGACGTTAAACACTGAAGCTTTCTTT.

The chain is built from TRBV18 and TRBJ1-2, with D unresolved. From germline, CDR1 is KGHSH and CDR2 LQKENI. V was shortened by 3 bases and J by 0 bases, with 5 bases between the two germline ends. The CDR3 consists of 13 residues. CDR3 sequence (DNA): TGTGCCAGCTCACCTCAAGCTAACTATGGCTACACCTTC. Encoded protein: CASSPQANYGYTF.

The V gene is TRBV4-3, the J gene TRBJ1-3; D is undetermined. The V end was cut by 2 bases, the J end by 0 bases, with 11 bases between. Germline CDR1 LGHNA, CDR2 YSLEER. This CDR3 spans 16 amino acids. The CDR3 coding sequence is TGCGCCAGCAGCCAACTTACTCCTTTCTCTGGAAACACCATATATTTT. It is translated as CASSQLTPFSGNTIYF.

The gene calls are TRBV19 and TRBJ1-2; 7 bases are shared with TRBD1. This CDR3 has 14 amino acids. The V segment lost 7 bases and the J segment 4 bases; nucleotides outside the gene matches: 9. Germline CDR1 reads LNHDA; CDR2 reads SQIVND (reference sequence). CDR3 bases: TGTGCCAGTAAGGAGGGGACAGACATCTATGGCTACACCTTC. Protein sequence: CASKEGTDIYGYTF.

This clone occurred a few times. This chain joins TRBV6-5 and TRBJ1-2; possible D gene TRBD1, 5 bases. There are 15 residues in the CDR3. Deletions cut 5 bases from V and 4 bases from J, with 17 bases between. Germline CDR1 and CDR2: MNHEY and SVGAGI. Here the CDR3 DNA reads TGTGCCAGCAGTCCCCAGGGTTATCCTAGCTATGGCTACACCTTC. Its translation: CASSPQGYPSYGYTF.

The chain links TRBV5-5 to TRBJ2-7, with 9 bases identical to TRBD1. After removal of 4 bases from V and 9 bases from J, the junction contained 17 bases not matched to a gene. The CDR3 spans 16 residues. Germline V lookup: CDR1 SGHKS, CDR2 YYEKEE (reference sequence). CDR3 nucleotides: TGTGCCAGCAGCCTCCCTGGGACAGGGCAATTGGAGGGGCAGTACGTC. Protein: CASSLPGTGQLEGQYV.

To note about this clone: This specimen includes other DNA sequences encoding the same CDR3. CDR3 region: CASSSRGTGELFF. The CDR3 DNA sequence: TGTGCCAGCAGCTCGCGTGGGACCGGGGAGCTGTTTTTT. The chain carries TRBV7-2 and TRBJ2-2; D is undetermined. Germline V gene data show CDR1 as SGHTA and CDR2 as FQGNSA. The ends were cut back, 4 bases at V and 5 bases at J, with 8 bases in the middle. This CDR3 has 13 residues.

The chain joins TRBV7-3 to TRBJ2-1; 8 bases fit TRBD2. CDR3 length: 14 amino acids. In germline, CDR1 is SGHTA, CDR2 FQGTGA. With V trimmed by 1 base and J by 6 bases, 2 bases remained unmatched. CDR3 DNA: TGTGCCAGCAGCTTAAAGCGGGAGAGCAATGAGCAGTTCTTC. Its protein is CASSLKRESNEQFF.

The chain uses TRBV18 and TRBJ2-7, with D tentatively TRBD1 (6 bases). This CDR3 spans 14 amino acids. Germline V gene sequence: CDR1 KGHSH, CDR2 LQKENI. Deletions cut 1 base from V and 3 bases from J, with 10 bases between. The chain's CDR3 is CASSPQGVVYEQYF. The CDR3 DNA is TGTGCCAGCTCACCACAGGGGGTCGTCTACGAGCAGTACTTC.

This clone has a handful of counts. The chain joins TRBV5-6 to TRBJ1-5, with TRBD1 as a possible D gene (6 bases). Per the germline V gene, CDR1 is SGHDT and CDR2 is YYEEEE. V was clipped by 0 bases and J by 4 bases, with 14 bases between them. CDR3 length equals 16 residues. Here the CDR3 reads CASSLGAGAENQPQHF. The CDR3 DNA sequence: TGTGCCAGCAGCTTGGGAGCGGGGGCGGAAAATCAGCCCCAGCATTTT.

The chain employs TRBV28 and TRBJ1-5; D is possibly TRBD1 (6 bases). There are 15 residues in the CDR3. Germline CDR1 and CDR2: MDHEN and SYDVKM. Trimming removed 4 bases at V and 7 bases at J, with 17 bases between. For the CDR3, the DNA is TGTGCCAGCAGTTGGCGGCAGGGGTACGGACAGCCCCAGCATTTT. Protein: CASSWRQGYGQPQHF.

The chain combines TRBV5-1 with TRBJ2-5; 7 nucleotides match TRBD2. CDR1 and CDR2 (germline): SGHRS, YFSETQ. The CDR3 is 16 amino acids. With 3 bases clipped from V and 5 bases from J, the junction kept 13 bases outside the gene matches. The CDR3 here is CASSYQLRRELETQYF. The DNA of the CDR3 is TGCGCCAGCAGCTACCAATTGAGGCGGGAGTTGGAGACCCAGTACTTC.

The J gene is TRBJ2-1, the V gene TRBV2; D uncertain. This CDR3 has 14 amino acids. The germline V gene encodes CDR1 SNHLY and CDR2 FYNNEI. Trimming left V 6 bases short and J 8 bases short, with 17 bases between. The CDR3: CASSHPGSSYEQFF. CDR3 coding DNA: TGTGCCAGCAGCCATCCAGGAAGTAGCTATGAGCAGTTCTTC.

The chain links TRBV7-2 to TRBJ2-3, with D hard to call. Per germline, CDR1 SGHTA and CDR2 FQGNSA. V was pared by 4 bases and J by 0 bases, with 14 bases between. The CDR3 has 16 residues. In DNA, the CDR3 is TGTGCCAGCAGCTCACGTGGGTCCTCTAGCACAGATACGCAGTATTTT. Translated: CASSSRGSSSTDTQYF.

This clone was observed a single time. The J gene is TRBJ2-5, the V gene TRBV11-3; D uncertain. Trimming stripped 1 base from V and 5 bases from J, with 11 bases between. There are 14 residues in the CDR3. CDR1 is SGHNT, CDR2 YENEEA, per germline. The CDR3 region is CASSLGPSHETQYF. In nucleotides, the CDR3 is TGTGCCAGCAGCTTAGGGCCCAGTCATGAGACCCAGTACTTC.

V and J are TRBV7-3 and TRBJ2-2; D is uncertain. The CDR3 covers 12 residues. V was trimmed by 5 bases and J by 6 bases, leaving 7 bases between them. Germline assignment: CDR1 SGHTA and CDR2 FQGTGA. This chain's CDR3 is CASSGSAGELFF. In nucleotides, the CDR3 is TGTGCCAGCAGCGGGTCTGCCGGGGAGCTGTTTTTT.

The chain combines TRBV6-4 with TRBJ2-3; 8 nucleotides align to TRBD2. Germline CDR1 MRHNA, CDR2 SNTAGT. The CDR3 is 14 residues long. J lost 4 bases, V lost 4 bases, and 4 bases had no gene match. The CDR3 nucleotides are TGTGCCAGCAGTGCTACGGGGGGGCCAGATACGCAGTATTTT. Translating gives CASSATGGPDTQYF.